This T cell receptor beta chain was captured by sequencing in a study of human T cells and chemical hapten exposure. Time point: patch test 1, 2 weeks after DPC sensitization. Indicated treatment: therapeutic diphenylcyclopropenone sensitization with weekly scalp DPC. The drawing of blood occurred before each patch test was applied. CDR1 MNHNS and CDR2 SASEGT come from the germline V gene. This CDR3 spans 13 amino acids. Comments on this clonotype: The junction departs from the called germline gene at one end, perhaps through a read error.

Single cDNA molecules in the library carried unique molecular identifiers attached during preparation. Original methodology: Samples contained a median of approximately 100,000 TCRs, with a range of 23,224 to 690,600. Each CDR3 protein is one row after TCRdb ran MiXCR on the RACE reads. It is TCRdb's table, rather than the study itself, that gives the V and J calls and clone size. The data show 300,000 to 450,000 distinct CDR3 sequences, more than 4.5% seen once. The specimen comprised whole blood, sampled in connection with sensitization to the hapten diphenylcyclopropenone (DPC). This clonotype was sampled from a woman aged 45-65 years with alopecia areata. Some clones in this sample may be carry-over from other donors' samples. The J gene is TRBJ2-3, the V gene TRBV6-1; D could derive from TRBD1 or TRBD2 (7 bases each). The CDR3 reads CASSEGGGQSHRF. In DNA form, the CDR3 reads TGTGCCAGCAGTGAAGGGGGGGGACAGAGTCACCGGTTT.